The T cell receptor (beta chain) under discussion was sequenced for a study of CD8 T cells in ankylosing spondylitis. With 5 bases clipped from V and 5 bases from J, the junction kept 7 bases outside the gene matches. The CDR3 runs to 15 residues. In TCRdb, the 5' RACE reads were re-called with MiXCR into one record per CDR3 protein. The sample has 250,000 to 350,000 distinct CDR3 sequences, around 18% seen once. V is TRBV12-3 or TRBV12-4 and J is TRBJ1-4; 8 positions agree with TRBD1. Sequences were obtained from blood, either unsorted or a sorted T cell fraction (not recorded which). This receptor was identified in a male donor with ankylosing spondylitis or in good health (not recorded which). In nucleotides, the CDR3 is TGTGCCAGCAGTACATGGACAGGGACAAATGAAAAACTGTTTTTT. Its translation is CASSTWTGTNEKLFF.